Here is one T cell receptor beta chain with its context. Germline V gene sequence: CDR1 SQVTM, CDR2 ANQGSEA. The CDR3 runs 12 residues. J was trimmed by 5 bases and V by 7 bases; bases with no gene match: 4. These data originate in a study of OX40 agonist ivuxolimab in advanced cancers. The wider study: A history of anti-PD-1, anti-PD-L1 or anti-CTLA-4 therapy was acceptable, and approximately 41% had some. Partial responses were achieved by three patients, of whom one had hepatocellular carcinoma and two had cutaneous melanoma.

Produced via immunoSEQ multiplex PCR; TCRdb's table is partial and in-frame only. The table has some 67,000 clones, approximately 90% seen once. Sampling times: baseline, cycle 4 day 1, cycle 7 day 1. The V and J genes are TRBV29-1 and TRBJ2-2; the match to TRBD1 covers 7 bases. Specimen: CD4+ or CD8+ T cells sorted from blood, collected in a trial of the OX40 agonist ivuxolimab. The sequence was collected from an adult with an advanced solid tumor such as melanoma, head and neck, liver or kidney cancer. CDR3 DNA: TGCAGCGCCTCACAGGGGACCGGGGAGCTGTTTTTT. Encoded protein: CSASQGTGELFF.